These 15 T cell receptor beta chains were sequenced from one sample in a study of response to subunit inactivated influenza vaccine. TCRdb passed the RT-PCR reads through MiXCR, listing each CDR3 protein once. This table holds roughly 500,000 distinct CDR3 sequences, approximately 20% found once. In addition, the sample was reused for a study of T cells expressing NK-cell markers. That report adds: For TCR beta, cDNA was produced by 5'RACE template switching with UMIs.

Sequencing used CD4+ T cells sorted from PBMCs, obtained about 13 days after vaccination. Source of these receptors: a man aged 50-60 years who received an inactivated influenza vaccine.

The CDR3 DNA follows: TGTGCCAGCTCACCAGGGATGAGGAACGAGCAGTACTTC. Amino acids: CASSPGMRNEQYF. This chain uses TRBV18 with TRBJ2-7; D uncertain. The ends were cut back, 2 bases at V and 5 bases at J, with 10 bases in the middle. CDR1 and CDR2 (germline): KGHSH, LQKENI. The CDR3 extends over 13 amino acids.

The sample holds many counts of this clonotype. This rearrangement joins TRBV20-1 to TRBJ2-1, with D possibly being TRBD2 (6 bases). This CDR3 is built from 15 residues. CDR1 and CDR2 from the germline V gene are DFQATT and SNEGSKA (reference sequence). V lost 0 bases to trimming and J lost 7 bases, with 16 bases between them. CDR3 nucleotides: TGCAGTGCTAGAGATAGCGGTCCCCGTGGGAATGAGCAGTTCTTC. Protein: CSARDSGPRGNEQFF.

This chain links TRBV2 with TRBJ1-1, with TRBD1 matching over 7 bases. CDR1 and CDR2 from the germline V gene are SNHLY and FYNNEI. J lost 10 bases, V lost 7 bases, and 6 bases had no gene match. This CDR3 region has 11 residues. CDR3 loop: CASTFDRVAFF. CDR3 DNA: TGTGCCAGCACCTTTGACAGGGTAGCTTTCTTT.

The V gene is TRBV20-1, the J gene TRBJ2-7; 10 bases line up with TRBD2. Germline loops: CDR1 DFQATT, CDR2 SNEGSKA (reference sequence). The junction had 6 bases not matched to a gene; V was cut back by 5 bases and J by 5 bases. The CDR3 totals 13 residues. CDR3 in DNA: TGCAGTGCTTATAGCGGGAGGTACAACGAGCAGTACTTC. Translating gives CSAYSGRYNEQYF.

This clonotype turned up a few times. The chain employs TRBV7-9 and TRBJ2-5, with D perhaps TRBD2 (6 bases). The V end was cut by 0 bases, the J end by 2 bases, with 10 bases between. Germline CDR1 SEHNR, CDR2 FQNEAQ (reference sequence). CDR3 length: 15 residues. The CDR3, as DNA: TGTGCCAGCAGCTTAGCTAGCGGTACTCAAGAGACCCAGTACTTC. Its translation is CASSLASGTQETQYF.

The chain is built from TRBV7-6 and TRBJ2-2; TRBD1 agrees at 7 bases. The V segment lost 5 bases and the J segment 1 base; nucleotides outside the gene matches: 1. Looked up from germline, CDR1 is SGHVS and CDR2 is FNYEAQ. The CDR3 spans 14 residues. The CDR3 DNA sequence: TGTGCCAGCAGCGGACAGGAGAACACCGGGGAGCTGTTTTTT. Amino acid sequence: CASSGQENTGELFF. Together with reference TRBV7-6 and TRBJ2-2, the CDR3 gives the full variable domain: GAGVSQSPRYKVTKRGQDVALRCDPISGHVSLYWYRQALGQGPEFLTYFNYEAQQDKSGLPNDRFSAERPEGSISTLTIQRTEQRDSAMYRCASSGQENTGELFFGEGSRLTVL.

This clonotype was observed a handful of times. The V call is TRBV7-2, the J call TRBJ2-2, with TRBD2 matching over 9 bases. V was clipped by 1 base and J by 5 bases; unmatched bases: 8. The CDR3 covers 17 residues. Germline V CDR1 and CDR2: SGHTA, FQGNSA. This CDR3 is CASSLGPSGIITGELFF. In nucleotides, the CDR3 is TGTGCCAGCAGCTTAGGTCCTAGCGGGATCATAACCGGGGAGCTGTTTTTT. The full variable domain, in which reference TRBV7-2 and TRBJ2-2 provide the parts outside the CDR3, is GAGVSQSPSNKVTEKGKDVELRCDPISGHTALYWYRQSLGQGLEFLIYFQGNSAPDKSGLPSDRFSAERTGGSVSTLTIQRTQQEDSAVYLCASSLGPSGIITGELFFGEGSRLTVL.

This clonotype has more than one count but fewer than ten. The V call is TRBV7-6, the J call TRBJ2-7; 13 bases fit TRBD2. The CDR3 length is 14 residues. CDR1 SGHVS and CDR2 FNYEAQ come from the germline V gene. The ends lost 4 bases at V and 5 bases at J; junction bases unmatched: 2. The CDR3 region has the DNA TGTGCCAGCAGCTCGGGACTAGCGGGGCACGAGCAGTACTTC. Its translation: CASSSGLAGHEQYF. Using reference TRBV7-6 and TRBJ2-7 for the parts outside the CDR3, the full variable domain is GAGVSQSPRYKVTKRGQDVALRCDPISGHVSLYWYRQALGQGPEFLTYFNYEAQQDKSGLPNDRFSAERPEGSISTLTIQRTEQRDSAMYRCASSSGLAGHEQYFGPGTRLTVT.

Only a few counts were recorded for this clonotype. The chain carries TRBV6-2 or TRBV6-3 and TRBJ2-5, with 7 positions matching TRBD2. Germline CDR1 reads MNHEY; CDR2 reads SVGEGT. After removal of 2 bases from V and 7 bases from J, the junction contained 10 bases not matched to a gene. The CDR3 spans 15 residues. For the CDR3, the DNA is TGTGCCAGCAGTTACCCGGGTAGCGGGCAGGCGACCCAGTACTTC. This translates into CASSYPGSGQATQYF.

The table lists this clonotype with a few counts. The gene calls are TRBV7-2 and TRBJ2-3; 9 nucleotides align to TRBD2. The CDR3 runs to 15 residues. J was trimmed by 4 bases and V by 3 bases; bases with no gene match: 5. Germline CDR1 is SGHTA and CDR2 is FQGNSA. The CDR3 sequence is CASSFPSGTSDTQYF. CDR3 DNA sequence: TGTGCCAGCAGCTTCCCTAGCGGGACTTCAGATACGCAGTATTTT.

The table lists this clonotype with a few counts. J is TRBJ2-3 and V is TRBV24-1, with 7 bases lining up with TRBD2. This CDR3 comprises 16 residues. Trimming removed 4 bases from V and 2 bases from J; junction bases left unmatched: 8. CDR1 KGHDR and CDR2 SFDVKD come from the germline V gene. The CDR3 loop is CATSEDGRLFTDTQYF. CDR3 in DNA: TGTGCCACCAGTGAAGACGGGAGGCTCTTCACAGATACGCAGTATTTT.

The rearrangement links TRBV14 to TRBJ2-7, with D unclear. Trimming left V 4 bases short and J 2 bases short, with 9 bases between. The CDR3 is 13 residues long. Germline V gives CDR1 SGHDN, CDR2 FVKESK. The CDR3: CASSRVRPYEQYF. DNA for the CDR3: TGTGCCAGCAGCCGGGTTCGCCCCTACGAGCAGTACTTC.

The chain joins TRBV6-1 to TRBJ2-6; possibly TRBD2 for D (7 bases). V was shortened by 7 bases and J by 0 bases, with 19 bases between the two germline ends. This CDR3 has 18 amino acids. CDR1 is MNHNS and CDR2 is SASEGT in the germline V gene. The CDR3 loop is CASKGGAGSASGANVLTF. In DNA, the CDR3 is TGTGCCAGCAAAGGGGGAGCGGGATCTGCCTCTGGGGCCAACGTCCTGACTTTC.

This clonotype was seen more than once but under ten times. The chain uses TRBV20-1 and TRBJ2-7; TRBD2 matches 8 bases. This CDR3 is 13 amino acids long. Germline lookup yields CDR1 DFQATT and CDR2 SNEGSKA (reference sequence). The V and J ends lost 5 bases and 3 bases, in that order; junction bases with no gene match: 6. The CDR3 protein is CSAPGGGLYEQYF. The DNA of the CDR3 is TGCAGTGCTCCGGGGGGGGGTCTCTACGAGCAGTACTTC.

The rearrangement joins TRBV20-1 to TRBJ2-4; 8 bases match TRBD2. Germline V gene data show CDR1 as DFQATT and CDR2 as SNEGSKA (reference sequence). The CDR3 extends over 12 amino acids. The ends lost 5 bases at V and 8 bases at J; junction bases unmatched: 5. This CDR3 reads CSAGSGSYIQYF. In DNA, the CDR3 is TGCAGTGCTGGGAGCGGGAGTTACATTCAGTACTTC.